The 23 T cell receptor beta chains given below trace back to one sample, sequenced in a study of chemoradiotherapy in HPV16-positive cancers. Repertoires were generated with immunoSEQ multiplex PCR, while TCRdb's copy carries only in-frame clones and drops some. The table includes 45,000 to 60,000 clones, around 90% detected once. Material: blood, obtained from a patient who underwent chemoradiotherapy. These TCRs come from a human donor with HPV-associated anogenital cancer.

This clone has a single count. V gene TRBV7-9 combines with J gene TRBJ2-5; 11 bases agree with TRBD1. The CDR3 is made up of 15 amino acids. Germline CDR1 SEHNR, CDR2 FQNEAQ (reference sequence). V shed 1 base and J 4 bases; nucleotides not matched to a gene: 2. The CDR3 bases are TGTGCCAGCAGCTTAGGAGGGACAGGGGGAGAGACCCAGTACTTC. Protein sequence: CASSLGGTGGETQYF.

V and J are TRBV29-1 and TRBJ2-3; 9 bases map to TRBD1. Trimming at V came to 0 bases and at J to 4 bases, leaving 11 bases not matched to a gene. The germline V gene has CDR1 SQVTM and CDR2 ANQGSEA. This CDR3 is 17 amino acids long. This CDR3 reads CSVEDITGGAVADTQYF. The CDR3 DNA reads TGCAGCGTTGAAGACATTACAGGGGGCGCGGTTGCAGATACGCAGTATTTT.

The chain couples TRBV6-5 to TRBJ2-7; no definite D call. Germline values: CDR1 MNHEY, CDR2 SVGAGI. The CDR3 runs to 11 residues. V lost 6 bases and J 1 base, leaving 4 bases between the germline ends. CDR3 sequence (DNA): TGTGCCAGCAGACATTCCTACGAGCAGTACTTC. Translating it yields CASRHSYEQYF.

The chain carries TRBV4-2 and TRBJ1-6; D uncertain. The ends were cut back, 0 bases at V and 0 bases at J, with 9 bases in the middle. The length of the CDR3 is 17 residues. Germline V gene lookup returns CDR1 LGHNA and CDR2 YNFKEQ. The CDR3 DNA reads TGTGCCAGCAGCCAAGATGCAGTGAGCTCCTATAATTCACCCCTCCACTTT. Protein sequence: CASSQDAVSSYNSPLHF.

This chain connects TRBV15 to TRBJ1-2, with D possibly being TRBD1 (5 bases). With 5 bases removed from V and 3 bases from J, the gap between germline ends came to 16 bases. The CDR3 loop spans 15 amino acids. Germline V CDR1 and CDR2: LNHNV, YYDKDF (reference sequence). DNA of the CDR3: TGTGCCACCAGCCGGGGGTTGAGCCAGGACTATGGCTACACCTTC. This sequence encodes CATSRGLSQDYGYTF. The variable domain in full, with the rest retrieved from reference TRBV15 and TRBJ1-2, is DAMVIQNPRYQVTQFGKPVTLSCSQTLNHNVMYWYQQKSSQAPKLLFHYYDKDFNNEADTPDNFQSRRPNTSFCFLDIRSPGLGDTAMYLCATSRGLSQDYGYTFGSGTRLTVV.

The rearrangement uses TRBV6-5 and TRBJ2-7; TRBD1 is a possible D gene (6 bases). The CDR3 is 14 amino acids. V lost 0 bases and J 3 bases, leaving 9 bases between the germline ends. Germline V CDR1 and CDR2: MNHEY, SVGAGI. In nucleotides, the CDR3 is TGTGCCAGCAGTTACTCGAGACAGGTCTACGAGCAGTACTTC. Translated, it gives CASSYSRQVYEQYF.

The chain's CDR3 is CASSLGPYSNQPQHF. CDR3 nucleotides: TGTGCCAGCAGTTTAGGCCCATATAGCAATCAGCCCCAGCATTTT. This chain links TRBV27 with TRBJ1-5; D ambiguous. From germline, CDR1 is MNHEY and CDR2 SMNVEV (reference sequence). This CDR3 comprises 15 residues. V lost 2 bases and J lost 0, with 8 bases in between.

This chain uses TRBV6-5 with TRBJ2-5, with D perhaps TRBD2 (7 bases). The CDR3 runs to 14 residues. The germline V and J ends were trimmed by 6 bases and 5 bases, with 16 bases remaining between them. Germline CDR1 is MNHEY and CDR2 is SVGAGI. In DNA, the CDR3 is TGTGCCAGCAGAGTAAAAGGGGGAGGGGAGACCCAGTACTTC. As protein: CASRVKGGGETQYF.

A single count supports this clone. CDR3 sequence reads: CASRGTGNSPLHF. The CDR3 coding sequence is TGTGCCAGCCGGGGGACGGGGAATTCACCCCTCCACTTT. The chain employs TRBV6-5 and TRBJ1-6; D is possibly TRBD1 (5 bases). Trimming removed 8 bases from V and 7 bases from J, with 12 bases in between. Germline CDR1 and CDR2: MNHEY and SVGAGI. The CDR3 runs 13 residues.

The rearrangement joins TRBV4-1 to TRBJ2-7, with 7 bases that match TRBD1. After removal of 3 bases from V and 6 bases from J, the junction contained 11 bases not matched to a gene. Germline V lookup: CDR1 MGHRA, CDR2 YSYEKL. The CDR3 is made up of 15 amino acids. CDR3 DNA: TGCGCCAGCAGCCAGTCCGGTCAGGGGGAACGCGAGCAGTACTTC. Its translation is CASSQSGQGEREQYF.

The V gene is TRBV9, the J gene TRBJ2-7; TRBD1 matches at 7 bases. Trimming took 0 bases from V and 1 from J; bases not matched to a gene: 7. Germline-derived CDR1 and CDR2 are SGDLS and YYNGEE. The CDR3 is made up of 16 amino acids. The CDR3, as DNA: TGTGCCAGCAGCGTAGCGGAAGGGGGCCTTTCCTACGAGCAGTACTTC. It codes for CASSVAEGGLSYEQYF.

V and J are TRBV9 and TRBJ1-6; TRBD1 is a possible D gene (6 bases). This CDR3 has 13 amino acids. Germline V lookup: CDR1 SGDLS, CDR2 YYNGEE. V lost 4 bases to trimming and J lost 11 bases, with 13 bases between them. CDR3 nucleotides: TGTGCCAGCAGCACCCGACAGGACCCACCCCTCCACTTT. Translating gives CASSTRQDPPLHF.

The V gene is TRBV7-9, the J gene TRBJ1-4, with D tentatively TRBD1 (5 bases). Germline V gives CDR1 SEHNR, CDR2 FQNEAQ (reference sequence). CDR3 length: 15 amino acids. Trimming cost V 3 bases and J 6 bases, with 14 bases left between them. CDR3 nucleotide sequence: TGTGCCAGCAGCTTGTCGGGACGGGGGTATGAAAAACTGTTTTTT. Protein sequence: CASSLSGRGYEKLFF. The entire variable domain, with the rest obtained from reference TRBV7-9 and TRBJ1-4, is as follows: DTGVSQNPRHKITKRGQNVTFRCDPISEHNRLYWYRQTLGQGPEFLTYFQNEAQLEKSRLLSDRFSAERPKGSFSTLEIQRTEQGDSAMYLCASSLSGRGYEKLFFGSGTQLSVL.

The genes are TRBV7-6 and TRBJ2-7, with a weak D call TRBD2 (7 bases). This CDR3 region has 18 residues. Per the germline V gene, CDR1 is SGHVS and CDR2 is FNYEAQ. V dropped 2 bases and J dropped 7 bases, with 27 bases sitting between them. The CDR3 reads CASSLRRWDNRREGEQYF. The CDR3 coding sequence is TGTGCCAGCAGCTTACGCCGTTGGGACAACCGAAGGGAGGGTGAGCAGTACTTC.

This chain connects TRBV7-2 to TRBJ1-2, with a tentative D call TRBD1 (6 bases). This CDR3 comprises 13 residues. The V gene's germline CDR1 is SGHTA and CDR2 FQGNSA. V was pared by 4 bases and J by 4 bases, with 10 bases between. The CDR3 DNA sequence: TGTGCCAGCAGCTCGGACAGCTCCTATGGCTACACCTTC. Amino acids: CASSSDSSYGYTF.

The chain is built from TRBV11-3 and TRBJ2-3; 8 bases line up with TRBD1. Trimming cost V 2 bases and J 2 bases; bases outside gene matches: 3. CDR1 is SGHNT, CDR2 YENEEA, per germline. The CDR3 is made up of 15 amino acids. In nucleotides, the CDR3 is TGTGCCAGCAGCTTATCAGGGGGCGTCACAGATACGCAGTATTTT. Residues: CASSLSGGVTDTQYF.

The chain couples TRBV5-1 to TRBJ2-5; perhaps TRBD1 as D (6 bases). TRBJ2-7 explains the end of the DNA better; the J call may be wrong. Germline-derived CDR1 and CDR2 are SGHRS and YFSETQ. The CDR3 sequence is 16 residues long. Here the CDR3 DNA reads TGCGCCAGCAGCTCCCCGACCGGGACATTTCGCTACGAGCAGTACTTC. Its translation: CASSSPTGTFRYEQYF.

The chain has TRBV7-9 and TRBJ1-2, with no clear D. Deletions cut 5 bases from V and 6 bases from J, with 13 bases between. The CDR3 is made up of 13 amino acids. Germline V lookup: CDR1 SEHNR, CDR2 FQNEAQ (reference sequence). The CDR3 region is CASSQAVADGYTF. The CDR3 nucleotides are TGTGCCAGCAGCCAGGCGGTGGCGGATGGCTACACCTTC.

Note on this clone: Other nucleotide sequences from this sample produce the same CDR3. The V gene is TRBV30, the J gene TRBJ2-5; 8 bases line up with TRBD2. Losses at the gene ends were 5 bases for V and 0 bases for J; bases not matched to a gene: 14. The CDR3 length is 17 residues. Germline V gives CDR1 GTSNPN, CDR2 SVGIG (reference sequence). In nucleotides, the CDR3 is TGTGCCTGGCGTGGATCCGCCGGGGGGGGGTACCAAGAGACCCAGTACTTC. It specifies CAWRGSAGGGYQETQYF.

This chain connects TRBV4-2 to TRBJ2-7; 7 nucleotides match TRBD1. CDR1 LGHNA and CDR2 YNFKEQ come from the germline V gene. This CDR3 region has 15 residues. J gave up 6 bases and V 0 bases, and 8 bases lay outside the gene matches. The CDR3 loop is CASSQDGGQSLEQYF. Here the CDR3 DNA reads TGTGCCAGCAGCCAAGATGGGGGACAGAGTCTCGAGCAGTACTTC.

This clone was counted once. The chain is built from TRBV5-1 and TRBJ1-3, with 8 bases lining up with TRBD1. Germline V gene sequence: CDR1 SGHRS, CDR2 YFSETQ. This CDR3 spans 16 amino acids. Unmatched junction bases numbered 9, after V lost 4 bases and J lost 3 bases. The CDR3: CASSPWTGNYGNTIYF. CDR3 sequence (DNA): TGCGCCAGCAGCCCCTGGACAGGGAACTATGGAAACACCATATATTTT. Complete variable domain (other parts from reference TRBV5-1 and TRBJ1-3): KAGVTQTPRYLIKTRGQQVTLSCSPISGHRSVSWYQQTPGQGLQFLFEYFSETQRNKGNFPGRFSGRQFSNSRSEMNVSTLELGDSALYLCASSPWTGNYGNTIYFGEGSWLTVV.

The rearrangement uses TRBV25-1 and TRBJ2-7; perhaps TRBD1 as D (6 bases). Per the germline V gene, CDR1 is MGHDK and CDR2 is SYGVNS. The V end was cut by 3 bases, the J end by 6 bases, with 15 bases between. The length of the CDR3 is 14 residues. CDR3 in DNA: TGTGCCAGCAGTGATCCCCGGACAGCAGGCGAGCAGTACTTC. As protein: CASSDPRTAGEQYF.

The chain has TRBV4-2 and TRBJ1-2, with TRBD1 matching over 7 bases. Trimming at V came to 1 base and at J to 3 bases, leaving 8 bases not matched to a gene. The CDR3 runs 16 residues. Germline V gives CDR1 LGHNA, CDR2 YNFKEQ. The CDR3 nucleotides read TGTGCCAGCAGCCAAGTGTCACTCCAGGGGGACTATGGCTACACCTTC. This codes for CASSQVSLQGDYGYTF.